Reported below is one T cell receptor beta chain. The antigen is undetermined. CDR1 is SGHVS, CDR2 FNYEAQ, per germline. The CDR3 consists of 13 residues. Deletions cut 7 bases from V and 3 bases from J, with 12 bases between. This entry comes from a study of T-cell reconstitution after alpha-beta-depleted transplantation in children. Construction of the TCRbeta library involved unique molecular identifiers. From the PCR reads, TCRdb called clonotypes with MiXCR, one entry per CDR3 protein. The repertoire consists of about 6,100 distinct CDR3 sequences, with 16% occurring once and the leading ten covering around an eighth. Study observations and caveats: Surviving recipient T cells and intrathymic progenitors accounted for some patients' high TCRbeta diversity at day 60. By about two months after transplant, alpha-beta T cells reportedly arose from several hundred graft clones that had expanded.

The sample in question was PBMCs, mostly from graft donor cells, obtained 60 days after TCRalphabeta/CD19-depleted stem cell transplant. The genes are TRBV7-6 and TRBJ1-1; D uncertain. The sequence was collected from a male patient under 18 who had a stem cell transplant for acute myeloid leukemia, so the T cells may come from the graft donor. The CDR3 here is CASTRGQDTEAFF. DNA of the CDR3: TGTGCCAGCACCCGCGGGCAGGACACTGAAGCTTTCTTT.